One sample yielded the 12 T cell receptor beta chains listed below, sequenced in a study of T cell repertoires in cytomegalovirus infection. MiXCR, run by TCRdb on the reads, gives a single entry per CDR3 protein. The sample yields about 85,000 distinct CDR3 sequences, about 44% seen once. These receptors are not linked to any known antigen. This sample comprised CD8+ T cells from cultured PBMCs, obtained from culture after CMV antigen stimulation. These receptors all come from a human donor in good health (CMV status not recorded). Some clones in this sample may be carry-over from other donors' samples.

This clonotype was seen more than once but under ten times. The chain couples TRBV4-1 to TRBJ2-7; TRBD1 agrees at 7 bases. The J segment lost 0 bases and the V segment lost 2 bases, leaving 10 bases of the junction unmatched. This CDR3 has 17 residues. Germline V gene lookup returns CDR1 MGHRA and CDR2 YSYEKL. In DNA, the CDR3 is TGCGCCAGCAGCCAAATTACAGGGGCCCTTAGCTCCTACGAGCAGTACTTC. Residues: CASSQITGALSSYEQYF.

The gene calls are TRBV9 and TRBJ2-3; 9 bases fit TRBD2. The CDR3 length is 17 residues. V shed 4 bases, J shed 0 bases, and the junction held 9 bases outside the gene matches. CDR1 and CDR2 from the germline V gene are SGDLS and YYNGEE. CDR3 residues: CASSLKQSGGSTDTQYF. The CDR3 bases are TGTGCCAGCAGCCTTAAGCAGAGCGGGGGGAGCACAGATACGCAGTATTTT.

V is TRBV7-6 and J is TRBJ2-1; 9 nucleotides align to TRBD2. This CDR3 is built from 17 residues. The trim removed 1 base at V and 2 bases at J, leaving 6 bases unmatched. Germline CDR1 SGHVS, CDR2 FNYEAQ. The chain's CDR3 is CASSLGTAGGPYNEQFF. CDR3 DNA: TGTGCCAGCAGCTTAGGAACGGCGGGAGGGCCCTACAATGAGCAGTTCTTC. Combining the CDR3 with reference TRBV7-6 and TRBJ2-1 gives the whole variable domain GAGVSQSPRYKVTKRGQDVALRCDPISGHVSLYWYRQALGQGPEFLTYFNYEAQQDKSGLPNDRFSAERPEGSISTLTIQRTEQRDSAMYRCASSLGTAGGPYNEQFFGPGTRLTVL.

This chain connects TRBV2 to TRBJ2-1, with TRBD2 matching 10 bases. This CDR3 has 14 amino acids. J lost 10 bases, V lost 6 bases, and 9 bases had no gene match. Per germline, CDR1 SNHLY and CDR2 FYNNEI. The CDR3 DNA follows: TGTGCCAGCAGCGGGACTAGCGTGGGTCGGGAGCAGTTCTTC. Its protein product is CASSGTSVGREQFF.

This clonotype was counted a few times. This chain uses TRBV11-2 with TRBJ2-7; D gene uncertain. Trimming removed 0 bases at V and 3 bases at J, with 15 bases between. Germline V gives CDR1 SGHAT, CDR2 FQNNGV. CDR3 size: 16 residues. CDR3 loop: CASSLDDSLLSYEQYF. In DNA, the CDR3 is TGTGCCAGCAGCTTAGATGATAGTTTATTGAGCTACGAGCAGTACTTC.

The chain employs TRBV11-2 and TRBJ2-7, with D unresolved. This CDR3 spans 11 amino acids. Trimming shortened V by 1 base and J by 5 bases, and 3 bases separated the two germline ends. In germline, CDR1 is SGHAT, CDR2 FQNNGV. CDR3 loop: CASSLGHEQYF. CDR3 DNA sequence: TGTGCCAGCAGCTTAGGGCACGAGCAGTACTTC.

This clonotype was counted a few times. The rearrangement uses TRBV7-6 and TRBJ1-1, with 8 positions matching TRBD1. The CDR3 runs 13 residues. The germline CDR1 and CDR2 sequences are SGHVS and FNYEAQ. With 4 bases clipped from V and 3 bases from J, the junction kept 1 base outside the gene matches. The CDR3, as DNA: TGTGCCAGCAGCTCGGACAGGGACACTGAAGCTTTCTTT. This gives the protein CASSSDRDTEAFF.

This clonotype turned up a few times. This chain uses TRBV7-2 with TRBJ1-2, with a weak D call TRBD1 (5 bases). There are 12 residues in the CDR3. With 6 bases removed from V and 6 bases from J, the gap between germline ends came to 11 bases. Germline V gene sequence: CDR1 SGHTA, CDR2 FQGNSA. CDR3 region: CASSFGGNGYTF. The CDR3 DNA follows: TGTGCCAGCAGTTTTGGGGGGAATGGCTACACCTTC. Full variable domain (remainder filled in from reference TRBV7-2 and TRBJ1-2): GAGVSQSPSNKVTEKGKDVELRCDPISGHTALYWYRQSLGQGLEFLIYFQGNSAPDKSGLPSDRFSAERTGGSVSTLTIQRTQQEDSAVYLCASSFGGNGYTFGSGTRLTVV.

V usage is TRBV7-2 and J usage is TRBJ1-2; tentative D call: TRBD1 (5 bases). Deletions cut 5 bases from V and 0 bases from J, with 10 bases between. The V gene's germline CDR1 is SGHTA and CDR2 FQGNSA. The CDR3 consists of 14 residues. The CDR3 DNA is TGTGCCAGCAGCCGAGGGGTGGCTAACTATGGCTACACCTTC. Its translation is CASSRGVANYGYTF. Full variable domain (rest looked up from reference TRBV7-2 and TRBJ1-2): GAGVSQSPSNKVTEKGKDVELRCDPISGHTALYWYRQSLGQGLEFLIYFQGNSAPDKSGLPSDRFSAERTGGSVSTLTIQRTQQEDSAVYLCASSRGVANYGYTFGSGTRLTVV.

This clonotype occurred a few times. The V and J genes are TRBV4-2 and TRBJ2-3; D might be TRBD2 (7 bases). The CDR3 covers 15 residues. The germline V gene encodes CDR1 LGHNA and CDR2 YNFKEQ. The V gene lost 5 bases and the J gene lost 7 bases, with 19 bases spanning the gap. CDR3 amino acids: CASSGGGTKGHTQYF. The CDR3 DNA reads as TGTGCCAGCAGCGGAGGGGGGACTAAAGGACATACGCAGTATTTT.

This rearrangement joins TRBV4-2 to TRBJ2-3; D unresolved. CDR1 LGHNA and CDR2 YNFKEQ come from the germline V gene. The CDR3 runs 16 residues. Trimming removed 2 bases at V and 0 bases at J, with 12 bases between. The CDR3 protein is CASSQRSGFSTDTQYF. CDR3 nucleotides: TGTGCCAGCAGCCAACGGTCCGGGTTTAGCACAGATACGCAGTATTTT.

This clonotype showed up just a few times. The chain uses TRBV12-3 or TRBV12-4 and TRBJ1-2; 9 nucleotides agree with TRBD1. J gave up 3 bases and V 2 bases, and 4 bases lay outside the gene matches. This CDR3 spans 15 amino acids. CDR3 amino acids: CASSLPGTGYYGYTF. CDR3 DNA: TGTGCCAGCAGTTTACCCGGGACAGGGTACTATGGCTACACCTTC.